The TCR beta chain described here comes from a study of long-term antiretroviral therapy in people with HIV. Per the germline V gene, CDR1 is SGHNT and CDR2 is YENEEA. The CDR3 consists of 12 residues. V was pared by 0 bases and J by 6 bases, with 5 bases between. It was version v3.0 of the immunoSEQ assay that was run at survey level. Sequenced by immunoSEQ multiplex PCR; TCRdb stores in-frame clones only, minus some. The sample shows roughly 30,000 clones, 85% to 90% of them seen only once. The TCR sequence derives from a woman between 18 and 29 years old with HIV. Sequencing was performed on unsorted PBMCs, taken 1.8 years after starting antiretroviral therapy. The chain employs TRBV11-3 and TRBJ1-1, with D maybe TRBD1 (5 bases). The CDR3 is CASSLDRAEAFF. CDR3 DNA: TGTGCCAGCAGCTTAGACAGGGCTGAAGCTTTCTTT.